This passage covers 17 T cell receptor beta chains from one sample sequenced in a study of graft-versus-host responses after intestinal transplantation. From the graft tissue, intraepithelial and lamina propria lymphocytes were released through processing. Here immunoSEQ multiplex PCR was the method, and the copy in TCRdb shows in-frame clones only, minus some. The data show 25,000 to 30,000 clones, about four fifths seen once. The material was ileum tissue, obtained 98 days after intestinal transplantation. The origin of the receptors is a human patient who received an intestinal transplant, so some T cells may come from the graft donor.

The CDR3 sequence: CASSFGLPAYNEQFF. DNA of the CDR3: TGTGCCAGCAGCTTCGGACTACCCGCCTACAATGAGCAGTTCTTC. The chain combines TRBV5-8 with TRBJ2-1; the D gene is possibly TRBD2 (6 bases). In germline, CDR1 is SGHTS, CDR2 YDEGEE. The CDR3 extends over 15 amino acids. Trimming removed 2 bases at V and 2 bases at J, with 11 bases between.

This clone was seen just once. The rearrangement uses TRBV5-1 and TRBJ1-2, with D perhaps matching TRBD1 (5 bases). V lost 0 bases, J lost 6 bases, and 12 bases lay in between. The CDR3 has 14 amino acids. Germline values: CDR1 SGHRS, CDR2 YFSETQ. Here the CDR3 DNA reads TGCGCCAGCAGCTTGGAGGATATAGGGGATGGCTACACCTTC. This sequence encodes CASSLEDIGDGYTF.

The chain couples TRBV2 to TRBJ2-7; 10 nucleotides align to TRBD2. J was trimmed by 5 bases and V by 3 bases; bases with no gene match: 4. There are 14 residues in the CDR3. CDR1 SNHLY and CDR2 FYNNEI come from the germline V gene. Here the CDR3 DNA reads TGTGCCAGCAGTGATCTAGCGGGGGCCGACGAGCAGTACTTC. The encoded protein is CASSDLAGADEQYF.

V is TRBV15 and J is TRBJ1-2; 7 bases align to TRBD1. The trim removed 0 bases at V and 10 bases at J, leaving 23 bases unmatched. The germline gives CDR1 LNHNV, CDR2 YYDKDF (reference sequence). This CDR3 has 19 amino acids. CDR3 in amino acids: CATSREETLEKTGSPSYTF. As DNA, the CDR3 is TGTGCCACCAGCAGAGAAGAGACCCTAGAGAAGACAGGGTCGCCCTCCTACACCTTC.

V gene TRBV19 combines with J gene TRBJ1-1; D gene uncertain. CDR3 length: 12 residues. From germline, CDR1 is LNHDA and CDR2 SQIVND (reference sequence). V was trimmed by 5 bases and J by 1 base, leaving 5 bases between them. CDR3 amino acids: CASSYANTEAFF. The DNA of the CDR3 is TGTGCCAGTAGTTATGCGAACACTGAAGCTTTCTTT.

V and J are TRBV6-5 and TRBJ2-3; D remains unclear. There are 13 residues in the CDR3. Germline CDR1 and CDR2: MNHEY and SVGAGI. V lost 0 bases, J lost 2 bases, and 3 bases lay in between. The CDR3 DNA reads TGTGCCAGCAGTTACTCTTTCACAGATACGCAGTATTTT. As protein: CASSYSFTDTQYF.

This clone appeared a single time. DNA of the CDR3: TGTGCCAGCAGCTTAAATGACCGCGCCTACGAGCAGTACTTC. Translating it yields CASSLNDRAYEQYF. This chain joins TRBV7-9 and TRBJ2-7, with D unresolved. Germline-derived CDR1 and CDR2 are SEHNR and FQNEAQ (reference sequence). Trimming took off 2 bases at V and 2 bases at J, with 10 bases between the two ends. This CDR3 has 14 residues.

The gene calls are TRBV19 and TRBJ1-3; maybe TRBD1 (5 bases). This CDR3 comprises 12 residues. Germline V lookup: CDR1 LNHDA, CDR2 SQIVND (reference sequence). With 5 bases removed from V and 14 bases from J, the gap between germline ends came to 16 bases. CDR3 amino acids: CASSVGTDTLYF. CDR3 nucleotides: TGTGCCAGTAGTGTGGGGACCGATACTCTATATTTT. The full variable domain, completed using reference TRBV19 and TRBJ1-3, is DGGITQSPKYLFRKEGQNVTLSCEQNLNHDAMYWYRQDPGQGLRLIYYSQIVNDFQKGDIAEGYSVSREKKESFPLTVTSAQKNPTAFYLCASSVGTDTLYFGEGSWLTVV.

The chain recombines TRBV5-1 with TRBJ2-5, with 8 bases aligning to TRBD1. The junction had 22 bases not matched to a gene; V was cut back by 1 base and J by 5 bases. The germline CDR1 and CDR2 sequences are SGHRS and YFSETQ. This CDR3 is built from 20 residues. The CDR3 loop reads CASSLSWEQGAVRWRETQYF. The DNA for the CDR3 is TGCGCCAGCAGCTTGTCCTGGGAGCAGGGGGCGGTCAGGTGGCGGGAGACCCAGTACTTC.

The chain has TRBV6-5 and TRBJ2-7; no definite D call. Germline-derived CDR1 and CDR2 are MNHEY and SVGAGI. V was pared by 3 bases and J by 0 bases, with 9 bases between. The CDR3 runs to 14 residues. CDR3 DNA: TGTGCCAGCAGTTATCCAGGATACTCCTACGAGCAGTACTTC. The encoded protein is CASSYPGYSYEQYF.

This clone was seen more than once but under ten times. The chain links TRBV6-5 to TRBJ1-1, with 7 bases that match TRBD1. The germline V gene has CDR1 MNHEY and CDR2 SVGAGI. This CDR3 is built from 13 residues. The junction had 6 bases not matched to a gene; V was cut back by 5 bases and J by 6 bases. The CDR3 region is CASSPGGSAEAFF. The CDR3 nucleotides read TGTGCCAGCAGTCCAGGGGGTAGCGCTGAAGCTTTCTTT.

J is TRBJ2-7 and V is TRBV7-3; 13 bases agree with TRBD2. The germline V gene has CDR1 SGHTA and CDR2 FQGTGA. The CDR3 has 15 amino acids. The J segment lost 9 bases and the V segment lost 0 bases, leaving 5 bases of the junction unmatched. The CDR3 nucleotides are TGTGCCAGCAGCTTAACGATGCGACTAGCGGGGGGGCAGTACTTC. It codes for CASSLTMRLAGGQYF.

J is TRBJ1-2 and V is TRBV5-1, with TRBD1 as a possible D gene (5 bases). The V gene's germline CDR1 is SGHRS and CDR2 YFSETQ. Trimming pared 3 bases from V and 5 bases from J, leaving 14 bases between. The CDR3 extends over 14 amino acids. DNA of the CDR3: TGCGCCAGCAGCTGGGACGTAGGAGGATATGGCTACACCTTC. The encoded protein is CASSWDVGGYGYTF.

This chain joins TRBV10-3 and TRBJ2-1, with D hard to call. This CDR3 has 11 residues. V dropped 2 bases and J dropped 10 bases, with 6 bases sitting between them. The germline CDR1 and CDR2 sequences are ENHRY and SYGVKD. The CDR3 reads CAISELYEQFF. For the CDR3, the DNA is TGTGCCATCAGTGAGCTATACGAGCAGTTCTTC.

V gene TRBV29-1 combines with J gene TRBJ1-2, with D uncertain. The CDR3 is 13 amino acids. Germline values: CDR1 SQVTM, CDR2 ANQGSEA. Deletions cut 6 bases from V and 3 bases from J, with 14 bases between. CDR3 loop: CSVALNTYYGYTF. In DNA form, the CDR3 reads TGCAGCGTCGCGCTAAATACATACTATGGCTACACCTTC.

V is TRBV7-6 and J is TRBJ2-5; 12 bases align to TRBD2. Germline trimming cut 4 bases from V and 4 bases from J; bases unmatched to any gene: 10. In germline, CDR1 is SGHVS, CDR2 FNYEAQ. This CDR3 has 17 residues. The CDR3 DNA is TGTGCCAGCAGCTCCCTACTAGCGGGGGGTCCCGGAGAGACCCAGTACTTC. Encoded protein: CASSSLLAGGPGETQYF.

This chain links TRBV7-9 with TRBJ1-2; D might be TRBD1 (6 bases). The germline V gene encodes CDR1 SEHNR and CDR2 FQNEAQ (reference sequence). Trimming took 1 base from V and 8 from J, leaving 11 bases between them. CDR3 size: 13 residues. The CDR3 is CASSLDTGKGYTF. Written as DNA, the CDR3 is TGTGCCAGCAGCTTAGATACAGGGAAGGGCTACACCTTC.